This T cell receptor beta chain was sequenced in a study of liver allograft versus peripheral blood T cells. Study-wide context: Within transplanted livers, the T cell receptor repertoires were examined and compared against the repertoires present in the peripheral blood of liver transplant recipients. Points from the study as a whole: Intragraft T cell receptor repertoires of liver allografts were reported to differ from peripheral blood repertoires.

The CDR3 sequence is 12 residues long. In germline, CDR1 is WSHSY, CDR2 SAAADI. Deletions cut 6 bases from V and 6 bases from J, with 11 bases between. This clonotype was seen many times. Antigen specificity is unknown. Each CDR3 protein is one row after TCRdb ran MiXCR on the reads. The sample gives approximately 4,000 distinct CDR3 sequences, 15% of which show up once; about 4.4% is in the top ten. The rearrangement links TRBV10-2 to TRBJ1-1, with D unclear. The origin of this receptor is a human patient who had a liver transplant. The graft donor may be the source of some T cells. CDR3 nucleotide sequence: TGCGCCAGCAGCAGGACTCGGGCTGAAGCTTTCTTT. Translation gives CASSRTRAEAFF.